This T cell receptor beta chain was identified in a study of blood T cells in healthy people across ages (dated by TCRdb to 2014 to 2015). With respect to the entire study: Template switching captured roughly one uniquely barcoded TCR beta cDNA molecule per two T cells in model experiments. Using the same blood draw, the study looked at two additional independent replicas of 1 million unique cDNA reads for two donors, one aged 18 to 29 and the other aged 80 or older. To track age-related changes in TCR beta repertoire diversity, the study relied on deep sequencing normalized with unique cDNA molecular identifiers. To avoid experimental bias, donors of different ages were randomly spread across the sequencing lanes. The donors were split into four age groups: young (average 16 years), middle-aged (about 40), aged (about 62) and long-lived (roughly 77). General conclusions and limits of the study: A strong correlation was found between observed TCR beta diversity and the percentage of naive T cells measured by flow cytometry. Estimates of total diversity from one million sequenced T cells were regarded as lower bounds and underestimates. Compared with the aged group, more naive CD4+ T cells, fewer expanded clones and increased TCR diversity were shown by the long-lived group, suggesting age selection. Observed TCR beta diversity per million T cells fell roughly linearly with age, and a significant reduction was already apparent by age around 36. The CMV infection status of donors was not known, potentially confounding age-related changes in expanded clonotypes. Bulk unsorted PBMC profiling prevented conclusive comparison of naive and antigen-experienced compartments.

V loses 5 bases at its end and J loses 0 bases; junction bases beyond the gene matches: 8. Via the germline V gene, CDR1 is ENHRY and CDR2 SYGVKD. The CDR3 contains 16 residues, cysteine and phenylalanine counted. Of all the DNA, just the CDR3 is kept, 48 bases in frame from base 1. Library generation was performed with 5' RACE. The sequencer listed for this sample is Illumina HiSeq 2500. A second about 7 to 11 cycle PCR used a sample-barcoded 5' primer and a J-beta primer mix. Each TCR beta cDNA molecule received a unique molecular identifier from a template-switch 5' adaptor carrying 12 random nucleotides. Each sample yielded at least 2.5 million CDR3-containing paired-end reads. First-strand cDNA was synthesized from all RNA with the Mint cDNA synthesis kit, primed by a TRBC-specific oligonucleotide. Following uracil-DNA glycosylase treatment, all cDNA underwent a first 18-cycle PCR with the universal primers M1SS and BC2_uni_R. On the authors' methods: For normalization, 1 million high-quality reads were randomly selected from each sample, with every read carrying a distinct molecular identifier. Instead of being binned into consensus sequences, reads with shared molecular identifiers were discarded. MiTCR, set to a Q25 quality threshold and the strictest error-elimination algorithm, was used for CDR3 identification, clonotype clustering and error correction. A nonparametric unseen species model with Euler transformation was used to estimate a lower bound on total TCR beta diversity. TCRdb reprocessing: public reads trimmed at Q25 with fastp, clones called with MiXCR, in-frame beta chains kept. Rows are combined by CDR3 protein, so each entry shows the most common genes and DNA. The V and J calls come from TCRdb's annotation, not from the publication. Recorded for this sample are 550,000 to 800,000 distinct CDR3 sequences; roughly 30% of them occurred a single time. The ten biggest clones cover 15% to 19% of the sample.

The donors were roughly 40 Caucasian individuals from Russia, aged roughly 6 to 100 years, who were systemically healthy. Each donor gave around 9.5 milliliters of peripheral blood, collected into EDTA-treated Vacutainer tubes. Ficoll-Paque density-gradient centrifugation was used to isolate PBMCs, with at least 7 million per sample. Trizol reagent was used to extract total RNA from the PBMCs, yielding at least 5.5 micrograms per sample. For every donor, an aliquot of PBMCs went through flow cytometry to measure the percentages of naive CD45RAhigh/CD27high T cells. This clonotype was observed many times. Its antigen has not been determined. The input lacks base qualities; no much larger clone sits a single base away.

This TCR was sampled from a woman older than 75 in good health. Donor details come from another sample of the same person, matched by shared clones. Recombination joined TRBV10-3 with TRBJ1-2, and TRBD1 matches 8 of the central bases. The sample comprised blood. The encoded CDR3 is CAISPDRDKANYGYTF. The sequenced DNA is TGTGCCATCAGTCCGGACAGGGACAAAGCTAACTATGGCTACACCTTC.